This TCR beta chain was sequenced during a study of cytomegalovirus exposure and HLA in healthy donors. Germline V gives CDR1 MDHEN, CDR2 SYDVKM. V trimming: 1 base; J trimming: 6 bases; junction bases outside the gene matches: 3. The CDR3 is 15 residues long. Points on this clone: As yet, its antigen is unknown.

PCR primers comprised 60 Vbeta and 13 Jbeta primers. Repertoires were generated with immunoSEQ multiplex PCR, while TCRdb's copy carries only in-frame clones and drops some. The sample lists 150,000 to 200,000 clones; about 75% were seen once. Study-wide findings and caveats: HLA alleles were associated with fewer than 20,000 TCR beta sequences in a later analysis at 0.05 false discovery rate.

The chain recombines TRBV28 with TRBJ1-6, with 7 positions matching TRBD1. Sequencing was performed on PBMCs. This sequence originates from a male donor in good health and CMV-seronegative. In DNA form, the CDR3 reads TGTGCCAGCAGTTTATCTGCAGGGGGTAATTCACCCCTCCACTTT. Protein: CASSLSAGGNSPLHF.